The present entry profiles one TCR beta chain with its context. No antigen is known for it. The input lacks base qualities; no much larger clone sits a single base away. Libraries came from the immunoSEQ multiplex PCR assay. TCRdb took over this immuneACCESS table, retaining in-frame rearrangements with V and J assigned. Such tables are incomplete; in checked studies, under half of the missing clones stem from an unresolved V gene, and the remainder is unexplained. For this sample there are about 54,000 clones; around 95% appear just once. 1.5% to 2% of the sample is taken by the ten largest. This record comes from a study of control samples from healthy donors and cancer patients (dated by TCRdb to between 2020 and 2021). Based on the germline V gene, the CDR1 and CDR2 sequences are MDHEN and SYDVKM. Inclusive of the bounding cysteine and phenylalanine, the CDR3 is 17 residues long. Of all the DNA, just the CDR3 is kept, 51 bases in frame from base 1. Germline trimming amounts to 3 bases on V and 3 bases on J, with 7 as the count of junction bases outside the gene matches.

This sequence uses TRBV28 and TRBJ2-2; 10 nucleotides in the junction match TRBD1. The sequenced sample consisted of blood. The TCR originated in a woman aged 25 to 39 in good health. Here is the DNA: TGTGCCAGCAGTTTGCCGCGACAGGGGGCCGACACCGGGGAGCTGTTTTTT. Its protein product is CASSLPRQGADTGELFF.